This is a list of T cell receptor beta chains from one sample in a study of cytomegalovirus exposure and HLA in healthy donors. Profiling relied on immunoSEQ multiplex PCR, and the TCRdb table lists in-frame clones only, not all of them. The table shows about 110,000 clones, with approximately 80% occurring only once. Specimen: PBMCs. The origin of the receptors is a man aged 30 to 39 in good health and CMV-seropositive. Each CDR3 is given with its conserved first and last residue. D genes are given only for firm matches. A clone size is listed for some rows: how often the clone was seen (once, few, many), or a class if it is expanded.

j_call | d_call | v_call | clone_size | cdr3_nt | cdr3_aa
TRBJ1-1 | - | TRBV29-1 | - | TGCAGCGTTAGGGGGACATCCGCTGAAGCTTTCTTT | CSVRGTSAEAFF
TRBJ1-5 | - | TRBV2 | - | TGTGCCAGCAGGAGGACAGCTTATAGCAATCAGCCCCAGCATTTT | CASRRTAYSNQPQHF
TRBJ1-1 | TRBD1 | TRBV18 | - | TGTGCCAGCTCAGTCGGACAGGTTGTTGAAGCTTTCTTT | CASSVGQVVEAFF
TRBJ1-2 | TRBD1 | TRBV6-1 | - | TGTGCCAGCACCATAAACCGACAGGGGGAAAGCGGCTACACCTTC | CASTINRQGESGYTF
TRBJ1-5 | TRBD1 | TRBV5-1 | - | TGCGCCAGCAGCCCGGGGACAGGGGAACAGCCCCAGCATTTT | CASSPGTGEQPQHF
TRBJ2-7 | TRBD1 | TRBV2 | - | TGTGCCAGCAGTGTGCGACAGGGATCCTACGAGCAGTACTTC | CASSVRQGSYEQYF
TRBJ2-7 | TRBD1 | TRBV19 | - | TGTGCCAGTAGTATAGCCTTTGGGACAGGGGGCTACCGGCAGTACTTC | CASSIAFGTGGYRQYF
TRBJ2-1 | - | TRBV18 | - | TGTGCCAGCTCACCGCAGGGACACTCAAGGGGGGGTGAGCAGTTCTTC | CASSPQGHSRGGEQFF
TRBJ2-6 | - | TRBV19 | few | TGTGCCAGTATCGGGGAGTGGGGATCCGCCCTCGGGGCCAACGTCCTGACTTTC | CASIGEWGSALGANVLTF
TRBJ2-3 | TRBD1 | TRBV11-3 | - | TGTGCCAGCAGCTTAATGAAGGGGGCTACGCAGTATTTT | CASSLMKGATQYF
TRBJ1-3 | TRBD1 | TRBV5-1 | - | TGCGCCAGCAGCTTGGAGGGACAGAGCTCTGGAAACACCATATATTTT | CASSLEGQSSGNTIYF
TRBJ1-1 | - | TRBV19 | - | TGTGCCAGTAGTATAGATTTGGGACAGAACACTGAAGCTTTCTTT | CASSIDLGQNTEAFF
TRBJ1-2 | TRBD1 | TRBV5-4 | few | TGTGCCAGCAGCTCGGGACAGAGTGCCTATGGCTACACCTTC | CASSSGQSAYGYTF
TRBJ1-2 | TRBD1 | TRBV2 | few | TGTGCCAGCAGGGAACAGGGGACCGATGGCTACACCTTC | CASREQGTDGYTF
TRBJ2-5 | TRBD2 | TRBV7-8 | - | TGTGCCAGCAGCTTATGGGCGGGAGGGAACAACCAAGAGACCCAGTACTTC | CASSLWAGGNNQETQYF
TRBJ1-3 | TRBD1 | TRBV7-3 | once | TGTGCCAGCAGCTATGGGACAGGGGATGGAAACACCATATATTTT | CASSYGTGDGNTIYF
TRBJ2-1 | TRBD1 | TRBV7-2 | - | TGTGCCAGCAGCTTTAGTACAGGGGTGGTCAATGAGCAGTTCTTC | CASSFSTGVVNEQFF
TRBJ2-2 | TRBD2 | TRBV30 | - | TGTGCCTGGAGTGGTGCTCTAGCGGGAGAAACCGGGGAGCTGTTTTTT | CAWSGALAGETGELFF
TRBJ1-2 | - | TRBV19 | - | TGTGCCAGTAGGACACAAGTTAGCTATGGCTACACCTTC | CASRTQVSYGYTF
TRBJ2-1 | - | TRBV27 | once | TGTGCCAGCAGCACTGGAGCAAATGAGCAGTTCTTC | CASSTGANEQFF
TRBJ2-1 | - | TRBV5-4 | - | TGTGCCAGCAGCAAAGGGGGGGGGCACTCCTACAATGAGCAGTTCTTC | CASSKGGGHSYNEQFF
TRBJ1-1 | - | TRBV5-1 | - | TGCGCCAGCAGCTTGGACAATTATGAAGCTTTCTTT | CASSLDNYEAFF
TRBJ1-1 | - | TRBV13 | - | TGTGCCAGCAGTCCCTCATCGGTATGGAGGGACGGAAACACTGAAGCTTTCTTT | CASSPSSVWRDGNTEAFF
TRBJ1-1 | - | TRBV5-1 | - | TGCGCCAGCAGCCTAGGACACTCCACGAACACTGAAGCTTTCTTT | CASSLGHSTNTEAFF
TRBJ1-1 | - | TRBV11-2 | - | TGTGCCAGCAGCCTACGGGACTTTAGGAACACTGAAGCTTTCTTT | CASSLRDFRNTEAFF
TRBJ1-2 | - | TRBV28 | once | TGTGCCAGCAGTCTAAGACAGATGAACTATGGCTACACCTTC | CASSLRQMNYGYTF
TRBJ2-4 | - | TRBV5-5 | - | TGTGCCAGCAGCCATCAGGTAGCCAAAAACATTCAGTACTTC | CASSHQVAKNIQYF
TRBJ2-1 | TRBD1 | TRBV11-3 | - | TGTGCCAGTCGAGGGGGGACAGGAAACAATGAGCAGTTCTTC | CASRGGTGNNEQFF
TRBJ2-2 | TRBD1 | TRBV10-3 | - | TGTGCCACCTTAGGACAGGGGAACGCCGGGGAGCTGTTTTTT | CATLGQGNAGELFF
TRBJ2-5 | TRBD1 | TRBV29-1 | once | TGCAGCGTGGGCCCTGGACAGGGGAGAGAGACCCAGTACTTC | CSVGPGQGRETQYF
TRBJ2-2 | TRBD2 | TRBV29-1 | - | TGCAGCGCTGGACTAGCGGGAGACACCGGGGAGCTGTTTTTT | CSAGLAGDTGELFF
TRBJ2-5 | - | TRBV15 | - | TGTGCCACCAGCAGAGAGGGGATCGGGGGTGATCAAGAGACCCAGTACTTC | CATSREGIGGDQETQYF
TRBJ1-2 | - | TRBV11-3 | few | TGTGCCAGCAGTCGAGAATCCTCTAACTATGGCTACACCTTC | CASSRESSNYGYTF
TRBJ2-7 | - | TRBV19 | - | TGTGCCAGTAGTATTTCGGGGAGCGGAAGCTCCTACGAGCAGTACTTC | CASSISGSGSSYEQYF
TRBJ2-2 | - | TRBV11-2 | - | TGTGCCAGCAGCTTGAGGTGGGGGGGCGACACCGGGGAGCTGTTTTTT | CASSLRWGGDTGELFF
TRBJ1-1 | - | TRBV5-1 | - | TGCGCCAGCAGCTTGTACGGGAGAACTGAAGCTTTCTTT | CASSLYGRTEAFF
TRBJ2-3 | - | TRBV19 | - | TGTGCCAGTAGTATAATGGAGGGGCCAGATACGCAGTATTTT | CASSIMEGPDTQYF
TRBJ1-4 | - | TRBV7-2 | - | TGTGCCAGCAGCTTAACACAAACTAGAGAAAAACTGTTTTTT | CASSLTQTREKLFF
TRBJ2-2 | - | TRBV6-1 | - | TGTGCCAGCAGTGAACTAGTGGGGGCCGGGTCCGGGGAGCTGTTTTTT | CASSELVGAGSGELFF
TRBJ2-1 | - | TRBV5-6 | - | TGTGCCAGCAGTTCGACAGTGCGGTATTACAATGAGCAGTTCTTC | CASSSTVRYYNEQFF
TRBJ1-2 | - | TRBV12-5 | once | TGTGCTAGTGCCCGGGGACTTGACTACACCTTC | CASARGLDYTF
TRBJ1-4 | - | TRBV19 | - | TGTGCCAGTAGACTCAGAGGCTACTGGGCTAATGAAAAACTGTTTTTT | CASRLRGYWANEKLFF
TRBJ1-6 | TRBD1 | TRBV10-3 | - | TGTGCCATCAGTGAGGGGTTCGGGACAGGGGATTCACCCCTCCACTTT | CAISEGFGTGDSPLHF
TRBJ1-2 | - | TRBV6-5 | - | TGTGCCAGCAGTTACTCATTCGGGACACCGGTTTTCACCTTC | CASSYSFGTPVFTF
TRBJ2-6 | TRBD1 | TRBV5-1 | - | TGCGCCAGCAGCACCGGGACAGGGTCTGGGGCCAACGTCCTGACTTTC | CASSTGTGSGANVLTF
TRBJ1-2 | TRBD1 | TRBV4-1 | few | TGCGCCAGCAGCCAAGTGGGGACAGGGGGGTATGGCTACACCTTC | CASSQVGTGGYGYTF
TRBJ2-1 | TRBD2 | TRBV18 | - | TGTGCCAGCTCATCACTTCCCGGGACTAGCGTAAATGAGCAGTTCTTC | CASSSLPGTSVNEQFF
TRBJ1-2 | - | TRBV7-8 | - | TGTGCCAGCAGCCCGCCCCCCGGACAGATTAACTATGGCTACACCTTC | CASSPPPGQINYGYTF
TRBJ2-2 | - | TRBV5-4 | - | TGTGCCAGCAGCTTCGGTGGGGAGCACACCGGGGAGCTGTTTTTT | CASSFGGEHTGELFF
TRBJ2-3 | - | TRBV5-1 | - | TGCGCCAGCAGCCCGACTAACACAGATACGCAGTATTTT | CASSPTNTDTQYF